The clone carrying this T cell receptor (beta chain) was picked up many times. The data are from a study of T cells in Graves' hyperthyroidism and ophthalmopathy. About the research overall: Sampling of peripheral blood happened at initial diagnosis, prior to any treatment.

This CDR3 contains 14 residues. Germline V gives CDR1 SEHNR, CDR2 FQNEAQ (reference sequence). V was pared by 6 bases and J by 0 bases, with 11 bases between. RNA transcripts were the template for amplifying TCR beta CDR3 regions. With the HTBI primer set, the TCR CDR3 went through a first round of RT-PCR. MiXCR, applied by TCRdb to the multiplex PCR reads, yields one record per CDR3 protein. The sample records about 620,000 distinct CDR3 sequences, around 15% being singletons. Uncontrolled infection, other autoimmune disease, pregnancy or lactation barred patients from enrollment. This sequence originates from a woman between 25 and 40 years old with Graves' hyperthyroidism. The chain recombines TRBV7-9 with TRBJ2-5, with D unclear. Source material: blood. The CDR3 DNA reads as TGTGCCAGCAGTCCTAGTGGTCACCAAGAGACCCAGTACTTC. Translating gives CASSPSGHQETQYF.